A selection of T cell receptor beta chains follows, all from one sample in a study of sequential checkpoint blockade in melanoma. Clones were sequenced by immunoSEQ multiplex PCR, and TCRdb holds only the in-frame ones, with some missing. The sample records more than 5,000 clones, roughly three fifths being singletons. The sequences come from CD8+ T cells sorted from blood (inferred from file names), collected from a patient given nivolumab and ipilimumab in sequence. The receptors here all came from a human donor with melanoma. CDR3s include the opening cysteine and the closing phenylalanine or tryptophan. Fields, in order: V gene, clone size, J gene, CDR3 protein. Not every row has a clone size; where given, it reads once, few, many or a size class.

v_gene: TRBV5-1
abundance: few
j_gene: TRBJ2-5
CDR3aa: CASSSLGGGIETQYF

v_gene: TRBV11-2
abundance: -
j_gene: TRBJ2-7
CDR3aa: CASSSPVGGHYEQYF

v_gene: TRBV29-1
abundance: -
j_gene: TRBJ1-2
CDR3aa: CSVDGGDDFYGYTF

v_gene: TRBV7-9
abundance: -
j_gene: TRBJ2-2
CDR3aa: CASSSPQGEVPGELFF

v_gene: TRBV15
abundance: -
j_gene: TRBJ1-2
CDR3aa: CATSRVVGGAGYGYTF

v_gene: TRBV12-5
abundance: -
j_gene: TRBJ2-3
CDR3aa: CASGLIEGLARADTQYF

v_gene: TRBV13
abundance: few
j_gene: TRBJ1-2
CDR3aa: CASSLRVNGYTF

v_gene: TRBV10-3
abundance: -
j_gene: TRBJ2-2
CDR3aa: CAISEDRSNTGELFF

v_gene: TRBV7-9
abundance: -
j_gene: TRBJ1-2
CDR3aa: CASSLDQGRAGYTF

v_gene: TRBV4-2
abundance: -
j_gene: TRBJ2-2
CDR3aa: CASSQEGASGRAYTGELFF

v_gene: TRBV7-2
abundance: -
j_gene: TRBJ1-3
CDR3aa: CASSLPAGFGNTIYF

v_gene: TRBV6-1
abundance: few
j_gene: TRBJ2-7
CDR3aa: CASSEYPGSSYEQYF

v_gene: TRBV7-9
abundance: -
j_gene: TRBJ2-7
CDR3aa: CASSSRGTGLIYEQYF

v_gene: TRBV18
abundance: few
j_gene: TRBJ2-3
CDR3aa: CASSPPLAGDFTRNTDTQYF

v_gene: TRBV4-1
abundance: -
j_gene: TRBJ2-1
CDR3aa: CASRPGLAAIYNEQFF

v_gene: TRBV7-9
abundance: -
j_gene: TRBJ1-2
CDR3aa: CASSLDPAKGYTF

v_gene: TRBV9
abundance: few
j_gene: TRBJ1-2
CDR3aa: CASSVDPSPQLNYGYTF

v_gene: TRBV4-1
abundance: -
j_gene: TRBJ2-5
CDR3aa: CASSQDKGQGGGTQYF

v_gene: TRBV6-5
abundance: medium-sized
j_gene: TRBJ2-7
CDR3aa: CASSSGTYTAVQYF

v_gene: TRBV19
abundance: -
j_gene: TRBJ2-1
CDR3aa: CASTGPPSYNEQFF

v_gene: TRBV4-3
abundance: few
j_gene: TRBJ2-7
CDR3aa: CASSEGLAGVYEQYF

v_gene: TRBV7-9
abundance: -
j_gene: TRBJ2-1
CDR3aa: CASSPGQGREQFF

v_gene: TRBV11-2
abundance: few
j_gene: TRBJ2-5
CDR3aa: CASSLRGTTYQETQYF

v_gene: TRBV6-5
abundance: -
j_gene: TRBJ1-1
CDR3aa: CASSYSTGGPEAFF

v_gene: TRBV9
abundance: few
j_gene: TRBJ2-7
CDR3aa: CARLDEGGYEQYF

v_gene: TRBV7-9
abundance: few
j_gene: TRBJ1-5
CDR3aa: CASSSGGSNQPQHF